This T cell receptor (beta chain) came from a study of blood T cell repertoires in COVID-19. Study as a whole: The study drew acute and convalescent COVID-19 samples from the United States, Italy and Spain.

Original handling: Estimation of nucleated cell counts was performed using reference gene primer amplification. Sequencing used immunoSEQ multiplex PCR; TCRdb keeps in-frame clones, though not all of them. The V and J calls and clone size come from that table; D and trimming were worked out from the DNA. The sample includes about 82,000 clones, about 86% of them seen just once. The CDR3 runs 15 residues. V was trimmed by 0 bases and J by 2 bases, leaving 11 bases between them. Per germline, CDR1 MNHEY and CDR2 SMNVEV (reference sequence). The chain employs TRBV27 and TRBJ2-7; a possible D gene is TRBD1 (6 bases). The TCR sequence derives from an older woman with acute or convalescent COVID-19. The sequencing input was peripheral blood. The CDR3 DNA reads as TGTGCCAGCAGTTTATCCAGGGGCGCGACCTACGAGCAGTACTTC. Protein product: CASSLSRGATYEQYF.